What follows is one T cell receptor (beta chain) and its context. Its antigen is currently unknown. These data come from a study of vaccination and CD4 T cells after COVID-19. Study-level background: In the convalescent cohort, there were six males and four females, two of them Hispanic.

Treatment denoted: roughly 10-day PBMC culture with coronavirus spike peptide pools or control peptides (ViraFEST assay). This CDR3 has 16 residues. Germline V gene sequence: CDR1 SGHTA, CDR2 FQGNSA. The ends were cut back, 0 bases at V and 3 bases at J, with 12 bases in the middle. Once obtained from cultured CD4+ T cells, the DNA was sequenced using the Oncomine TCR Beta short-read assay. TCRdb independently ran MiXCR on the PCR reads; one entry per CDR3 protein. The data hold about 19,000 distinct CDR3 sequences, with 58% observed a single time. The sequence derives from a human donor who had recovered from COVID-19. The chain joins TRBV7-2 to TRBJ1-3, with D hard to call. The starting material was CD4+ T cells from blood, cultured in vitro, obtained after SARS-CoV-2 vaccination. The CDR3 sequence: CASSLATGAGGNTIYF. CDR3 sequence (DNA): TGTGCCAGCAGCTTAGCGACGGGCGCGGGTGGAAACACCATATATTTT.